The TCR beta chain under discussion was sequenced for a study of CD8 T cells in Susac syndrome. Note on this clonotype: As the CDR3 is not closed by the conserved phenylalanine or tryptophan, this likely results from a read error.

RNA in amounts of about 0.5 to 1 ug was reverse transcribed with random hexamers. TCRdb independently ran MiXCR on the immunoSEQ multiplex PCR reads; one entry per CDR3 protein. Among some 95,000 distinct CDR3 sequences listed, 85% to 95% were seen once. The T cells that were sequenced for TCR beta were CD8+ and CD4+ cells from blood. TEMRA cells were enriched by FACS, and CD4+ and CD8+ T cells were negatively isolated. The CDR3 has 12 residues. V was pared by 7 bases and J by 10 bases, with 11 bases between. Per germline, CDR1 MNHEY and CDR2 SVGAGI. What was sequenced was CD8+ T cells from PBMCs. The TCR originated in a human donor in good health. The chain couples TRBV6-5 to TRBJ1-6, with D unresolved. The CDR3 DNA sequence: TGTGCCAGCAAACGGGGTGGCTCACCCCTCCACTTG. This sequence encodes CASKRGGSPLHL.